Shown below are 5 T cell receptor beta chains from a single sample sequenced in a study of T-cell reconstitution after alpha-beta-depleted transplantation in children. Preparation of the TCRbeta library involved a method that used unique molecular identifiers. Each CDR3 protein is one row after TCRdb ran MiXCR on the PCR reads. The sample consists of about 270,000 distinct CDR3 sequences, more than 8% of them appearing once. The sequencing here drew on PBMCs from the stem cell graft donor, taken from the stem cell graft. All receptors derive from a human donor who donated a stem cell graft to a child with SCID.

CDR3 amino acids: CASSHNQGNIDTQYF. The CDR3 DNA is TGTGCCAGCAGTCATAATCAGGGGAACATTGATACGCAGTATTTT. J is TRBJ2-3 and V is TRBV27; tentative D call: TRBD1 (6 bases). The V gene's germline CDR1 is MNHEY and CDR2 SMNVEV (reference sequence). The CDR3 loop spans 15 amino acids. V was pared by 5 bases and J by 6 bases, with 18 bases between.

This clonotype occurred many times. The rearrangement links TRBV19 to TRBJ1-2, with D hard to call. Germline CDR1 LNHDA, CDR2 SQIVND (reference sequence). V lost 1 base and J 7 bases, leaving 7 bases between the germline ends. This CDR3 is 12 amino acids long. CDR3 sequence: CASSIVSGGYTF. CDR3 coding DNA: TGTGCCAGTAGTATAGTTTCAGGTGGCTACACCTTC. The complete variable domain, with remaining parts taken from reference TRBV19 and TRBJ1-2, reads DGGITQSPKYLFRKEGQNVTLSCEQNLNHDAMYWYRQDPGQGLRLIYYSQIVNDFQKGDIAEGYSVSREKKESFPLTVTSAQKNPTAFYLCASSIVSGGYTFGSGTRLTVV.

This clonotype has a count of ten or more. This chain links TRBV24-1 with TRBJ2-5; D unresolved. The CDR3 sequence is 13 residues long. The germline CDR1 and CDR2 sequences are KGHDR and SFDVKD. V lost 5 bases, J lost 1 base, and 7 bases lay in between. This CDR3 is CATSAAGQETQYF. In DNA form, the CDR3 reads TGTGCCACCAGTGCGGCAGGCCAAGAGACCCAGTACTTC.

This clonotype was observed a few times. The chain recombines TRBV5-1 with TRBJ2-5, with unresolved D. CDR3 length: 14 amino acids. V lost 4 bases to trimming and J lost 6 bases, with 16 bases between them. CDR1 and CDR2 (germline): SGHRS, YFSETQ. CDR3 coding DNA: TGCGCCAGCAGCCCTAAACCAGAAGCGCAGACCCAGTACTTC. Translation: CASSPKPEAQTQYF.

This clonotype was counted a few times. The chain employs TRBV12-3 or TRBV12-4 and TRBJ1-3; D uncertain. The CDR3 contains 12 residues. V gave up 5 bases and J gave up 5 bases, with 7 bases separating them. The CDR3 is CASSADRNTIYF. In DNA form, the CDR3 reads TGTGCCAGCAGTGCTGACCGAAACACCATATATTTT.